This record looks at one T cell receptor beta chain sequence and its context. Its target antigen remains unknown. No much larger clonotype is one base removed from it; base qualities were not supplied. This entry comes from a study of blood T cell repertoires in COVID-19 (dated by TCRdb to between 2020 and 2021). About the study as a whole: Samples from collaborators originated in the United States, Italy and Spain and spanned both the acute and convalescent phases of COVID-19. The repertoires were released in a freely available public database meant as a resource for research on the immune response to SARS-CoV-2. Subjects who had been exposed to COVID-19, were actively infected with it, or had recovered from it provided the deeply sampled blood TCRbeta repertoires that made up the dataset. Where available, HLA class I and class II types were taken from metadata supplied by the sample provider and were not determined by assay-based typing. The samples were drawn from the first 160 participants of the ongoing ImmuneRACE study and from more than 1,000 subjects provided by 6 global collaborators. The material from the prospective study consisted of cDNA or gDNA derived from T cells, B-cell-depleted T cells, or PBMCs. Sample metadata almost always included a de-identified subject ID, COVID-19 status, age in years and sex. Points the paper makes about the study in general: The amount of clinical and demographic metadata varied by source and participant and was provided uncurated.

TCRbeta CDR3 regions were amplified from genomic DNA by means of the immunoSEQ Assay, a bias-controlled multiplex PCR. In the original analysis: Nucleated cell counts per sample were estimated from amplification of reference gene primers within the assay. To quantify the absolute abundance of each unique TCRbeta CDR3 rearrangement, sequence reads were collapsed and filtered. For each sample, productive Simpson clonality was calculated by taking the square root of Simpson's diversity index across productive rearrangements. TCRdb carries this immuneACCESS record with in-frame sequences only. Its versions omit some clonotypes, under half of them owing to an unresolved V gene in the studies checked, with the rest unexplained. D and trimming come from the DNA, and the V and J calls and clone size come from that table. This sample has some 200,000 clones in its table, and around nine tenths of those were observed once. About 22% of the sample is held by the ten biggest clonotypes.

Whole blood was collected in K2EDTA tubes by collaborating institutions according to the institutions' own protocols. For TCRbeta analysis, collaborator samples were shipped as frozen whole blood, as isolated PBMCs, or as DNA extracted from either sample type. CDR1 LNHDA and CDR2 SQIVND are derived from the germline V gene (reference sequence). At the junction V is shortened by 4 bases and J by 6 bases; bases outside the gene matches: 5. Including the terminal cysteine and phenylalanine, the CDR3 comprises 15 residues. The kept DNA is CDR3 alone, 45 bases in frame from the first base. The sequence joins TRBV19 to TRBJ1-5; 11 junctional bases match TRBD1. Sequencing was carried out using peripheral blood. This receptor was obtained from a man aged 55 to 69 with active or convalescent COVID-19. The CDR3 region: CASSTIGTGGQPQHF. The bases read TGTGCCAGTAGTACGATCGGGACAGGGGGTCAGCCCCAGCATTTT.